These 5 T cell receptor beta chains share one sample of origin, sequenced in a study of blood T cell repertoires in COVID-19. Clones were sequenced by immunoSEQ multiplex PCR, and TCRdb holds only the in-frame ones, with some missing. Among roughly 200,000 clones, approximately 88% were seen once, and the ten largest hold 4%. Sequenced sample: peripheral blood. The origin of the receptors is a woman in her thirties with acute or convalescent COVID-19.

This chain uses TRBV16 with TRBJ1-4; TRBD1 might be the D (5 bases). The ends were cut back, 4 bases at V and 8 bases at J, with 11 bases in the middle. Germline loops: CDR1 KGHSY, CDR2 FQNENV. The CDR3 length is 13 residues. For the CDR3, the DNA is TGTGCCAGCAGCCGAGGGACTTCCGAAAAACTGTTTTTT. It is translated as CASSRGTSEKLFF.

The rearrangement links TRBV2 to TRBJ2-3; TRBD2 agrees at 10 bases. There are 15 residues in the CDR3. The germline V gene has CDR1 SNHLY and CDR2 FYNNEI. The J segment lost 4 bases and the V segment lost 4 bases, leaving 5 bases of the junction unmatched. CDR3 nucleotide sequence: TGTGCCAGCAGTGGAAGCGGGAGGGTCCCAGATACGCAGTATTTT. This gives the protein CASSGSGRVPDTQYF. Combining the CDR3 with reference TRBV2 and TRBJ2-3 gives the whole variable domain EPEVTQTPSHQVTQMGQEVILRCVPISNHLYFYWYRQILGQKVEFLVSFYNNEISEKSEIFDDQFSVERPDGSNFTLKIRSTKLEDSAMYFCASSGSGRVPDTQYFGPGTRLTVL.

J is TRBJ2-3 and V is TRBV7-9, with 8 nucleotides matching TRBD2. Germline loops: CDR1 SEHNR, CDR2 FQNEAQ (reference sequence). The CDR3 loop spans 16 amino acids. V was clipped by 4 bases and J by 4 bases; unmatched bases: 10. In nucleotides, the CDR3 is TGTGCCAGCAGCTCGGAGCGGGAGAGGGGCGCAGATACGCAGTATTTT. Its protein product is CASSSERERGADTQYF. Based on the CDR3 plus reference TRBV7-9 and TRBJ2-3, the full variable domain is DTGVSQNPRHKITKRGQNVTFRCDPISEHNRLYWYRQTLGQGPEFLTYFQNEAQLEKSRLLSDRFSAERPKGSFSTLEIQRTEQGDSAMYLCASSSERERGADTQYFGPGTRLTVL.

The chain uses TRBV5-5 and TRBJ2-3; 11 bases map to TRBD2. CDR1 is SGHKS and CDR2 is YYEKEE in the germline V gene (reference sequence). V shed 2 bases and J 3 bases; nucleotides not matched to a gene: 8. The CDR3 runs to 17 residues. This chain's CDR3 is CASSFRLAGGRTDTQYF. CDR3 coding DNA: TGTGCCAGCAGCTTCCGGCTAGCGGGAGGTCGGACAGATACGCAGTATTTT.

The chain joins TRBV3-1 (or the pseudogene TRBV3-2) to TRBJ2-2; TRBD1 aligns across 10 bases. The V gene's germline CDR1 is LGHDT and CDR2 YNNKEL (reference sequence). This CDR3 region has 16 residues. Trimming cost V 4 bases and J 4 bases; bases outside gene matches: 6. For the CDR3, the DNA is TGTGCCAGCAGCCGGTTGACAGGGGGCGGCACCGGGGAGCTGTTTTTT. This translates into CASSRLTGGGTGELFF.